This TCR beta chain was sequenced in a study of blood T cell repertoires in COVID-19. Across the study: Collection of acute and convalescent COVID-19 samples took place in the United States, Italy and Spain. Sources were T cells, B-cell-depleted T cells, or PBMCs; the material itself was cDNA or gDNA.

The CDR3 has 13 amino acids. V was pared by 4 bases and J by 4 bases, with 10 bases between. CDR1 MNHEY and CDR2 SMNVEV come from the germline V gene (reference sequence). As originally analysed: For nucleated cells, counts were estimated from reference gene primer amplification. Assay: immunoSEQ multiplex PCR; the TCRdb copy retains only in-frame clones and omits some. Clone size and V and J calls were adopted from that table, with D and trimming inferred from the DNA. Of about 42,000 clones listed, 80% to 90% were seen once; the top ten hold approximately 10%. The clonotype originates from a young man with active or convalescent COVID-19. Source material: peripheral blood. The V and J genes are TRBV27 and TRBJ1-1; D might be TRBD1 (5 bases). This CDR3 reads CASSSIRVTEAFF. DNA of the CDR3: TGTGCCAGCAGTTCGATCAGGGTCACTGAAGCTTTCTTT.